A single sample is the source of the 21 T cell receptor beta chains below, sequenced in a study of cytomegalovirus exposure and HLA in healthy donors. Primers: 60 Vbeta forward and 13 Jbeta reverse. Profiling relied on immunoSEQ multiplex PCR, and the TCRdb table lists in-frame clones only, not all of them. The table includes some 200,000 clones, over 65% detected once. Source material: PBMCs. The source is a young man in good health and CMV-seronegative.

The chain carries TRBV10-1 and TRBJ2-1; TRBD2 matches at 14 bases. This CDR3 has 21 amino acids. With 4 bases clipped from V and 0 bases from J, the junction kept 14 bases outside the gene matches. Germline-derived CDR1 and CDR2 are WNHNN and SYGVQD (reference sequence). The CDR3 DNA sequence: TGCGCCAGCAGTGGTTCGGCTGGGACTAGCGGGAGTAAAGCCTCCTACAATGAGCAGTTCTTC. Its translation is CASSGSAGTSGSKASYNEQFF.

The rearrangement uses TRBV11-2 and TRBJ2-7; 13 nucleotides line up with TRBD2. Trimming took 3 bases from V and 2 from J; bases not matched to a gene: 1. Germline V gene lookup returns CDR1 SGHAT and CDR2 FQNNGV. The CDR3 covers 15 residues. In DNA form, the CDR3 reads TGTGCCAGCAGCTTTGGACTAGCGGGGGCCTACGAGCAGTACTTC. This gives the protein CASSFGLAGAYEQYF.

The chain recombines TRBV7-8 with TRBJ1-6; 8 positions agree with TRBD1. V was pared by 3 bases and J by 7 bases, with 5 bases of the junction left unmatched. Per germline, CDR1 SGHVS and CDR2 FQNEAQ. The CDR3 runs to 15 residues. Here the CDR3 DNA reads TGTGCCAGCAGCTTCGGCCAGGGGGCAAATTCACCCCTCCACTTT. Amino acid sequence: CASSFGQGANSPLHF.

This chain joins TRBV19 and TRBJ1-1, with TRBD1 matching over 10 bases. This CDR3 comprises 17 residues. Per the germline V gene, CDR1 is LNHDA and CDR2 is SQIVND (reference sequence). The V and J ends lost 1 base and 0 bases, in that order; junction bases with no gene match: 5. This CDR3 reads CASSIAGQGMMNTEAFF. CDR3 DNA sequence: TGTGCCAGTAGTATAGCGGGACAGGGGATGATGAACACTGAAGCTTTCTTT.

This clone showed up just a few times. V usage is TRBV7-3 and J usage is TRBJ1-1; no reliable D call. This CDR3 is 15 amino acids long. CDR1 and CDR2 from the germline V gene are SGHTA and FQGTGA. V gave up 5 bases and J gave up 1 base, with 14 bases separating them. CDR3 sequence: CASSPSHIGNTEAFF. CDR3 DNA sequence: TGTGCCAGCAGCCCGTCTCATATCGGGAACACTGAAGCTTTCTTT. Based on the CDR3 plus reference TRBV7-3 and TRBJ1-1, the full variable domain is GAGVSQTPSNKVTEKGKYVELRCDPISGHTALYWYRQSLGQGPEFLIYFQGTGAADDSGLPNDRFFAVRPEGSVSTLKIQRTERGDSAVYLCASSPSHIGNTEAFFGQGTRLTVV.

This chain connects TRBV4-1 to TRBJ2-7; the D gene is possibly TRBD2 (6 bases). Germline CDR1 and CDR2: MGHRA and YSYEKL. The length of the CDR3 is 15 residues. V shed 1 base and J shed 0 bases, with 10 bases lying between them. CDR3 amino acids: CASSQARGNSYEQYF. The CDR3 DNA follows: TGCGCCAGCAGCCAAGCCCGGGGGAACTCCTACGAGCAGTACTTC.

CDR3 coding DNA: TGCGCCAGCAGCTTGGCGGCTAGCGGGAGCGAGACCCAGTACTTC. Its protein product is CASSLAASGSETQYF. The chain uses TRBV5-1 and TRBJ2-5; 10 nucleotides agree with TRBD2. V was pared by 0 bases and J by 5 bases, with 4 bases of the junction left unmatched. The CDR3 runs to 15 residues. Germline CDR1 reads SGHRS; CDR2 reads YFSETQ.

This clone occurred a few times. The gene calls are TRBV11-2 and TRBJ2-7, with D hard to call. The CDR3 is 12 residues long. Germline CDR1 is SGHAT and CDR2 is FQNNGV. Trimming cost V 2 bases and J 2 bases, with 4 bases left between them. The CDR3 loop reads CASSLITYEQYF. CDR3 coding DNA: TGTGCCAGCAGCTTAATAACCTACGAGCAGTACTTC.

This clone was seen more than once but under ten times. The chain combines TRBV6-6 with TRBJ1-6; 11 nucleotides agree with TRBD1. V shed 5 bases and J 10 bases; nucleotides not matched to a gene: 7. The CDR3 has 15 residues. CDR1 is MNHNY, CDR2 SVGAGI, per germline (reference sequence). CDR3 DNA: TGTGCCAGCAGTCGACCGGGACAGGGGGGCTCACCCCTCCACTTT. Its protein is CASSRPGQGGSPLHF.

V usage is TRBV28 and J usage is TRBJ1-1, with D tentatively TRBD1 (5 bases). The V gene's germline CDR1 is MDHEN and CDR2 SYDVKM. Trimming stripped 7 bases from V and 4 bases from J, with 10 bases between. The CDR3 spans 12 residues. The CDR3 nucleotides read TGTGCCAGCATAGACAGAGCCACTGAAGCTTTCTTT. This encodes CASIDRATEAFF.

The DNA for the CDR3 is TGTGCCAGCAGAGCGGGACTAGCGGGAGTCGATGAGCAGTTCTTC. This codes for CASRAGLAGVDEQFF. The chain combines TRBV2 with TRBJ2-1; 14 bases are a match to TRBD2. Germline CDR1 and CDR2: SNHLY and FYNNEI. The CDR3 runs 15 residues. V shed 6 bases and J 8 bases; nucleotides not matched to a gene: 6.

The chain carries TRBV10-1 and TRBJ2-1; maybe TRBD2 (6 bases). Germline-derived CDR1 and CDR2 are WNHNN and SYGVQD (reference sequence). The V and J ends lost 4 bases and 0 bases respectively, with 19 bases between them. The CDR3 is made up of 18 amino acids. CDR3 amino acids: CASSGPPGGKNSYNEQFF. CDR3 in DNA: TGCGCCAGCAGTGGCCCACCTGGGGGGAAGAACTCCTACAATGAGCAGTTCTTC.

The J gene is TRBJ2-1, the V gene TRBV4-1; 13 bases are a match to TRBD2. The germline gives CDR1 MGHRA, CDR2 YSYEKL. Unmatched junction bases numbered 5, after V lost 4 bases and J lost 8 bases. This CDR3 has 15 amino acids. The CDR3 nucleotides are TGCGCCAGCAGCCTCGGGACTAGCGGGACCGATGAGCAGTTCTTC. Translating gives CASSLGTSGTDEQFF.

V is TRBV5-1 and J is TRBJ1-5, with a weak D call TRBD1 (6 bases). The CDR3 runs to 15 residues. From germline, CDR1 is SGHRS and CDR2 YFSETQ. Deletions cut 4 bases from V and 0 bases from J, with 11 bases between. Written as DNA, the CDR3 is TGCGCCAGCAGCCAGACAGGCAATAGCAATCAGCCCCAGCATTTT. Its protein is CASSQTGNSNQPQHF.

The chain joins TRBV7-9 to TRBJ2-7; 7 bases map to TRBD1. Trimming at V came to 5 bases and at J to 2 bases, leaving 6 bases not matched to a gene. Per germline, CDR1 SEHNR and CDR2 FQNEAQ (reference sequence). This CDR3 spans 14 amino acids. CDR3 nucleotides: TGTGCCAGCAGCGCCGGACAGGTCCCCTACGAGCAGTACTTC. Residues: CASSAGQVPYEQYF.

This chain links TRBV14 with TRBJ2-2; 7 bases agree with TRBD1. After removal of 4 bases from V and 3 bases from J, the junction contained 5 bases not matched to a gene. CDR1 is SGHDN and CDR2 is FVKESK in the germline V gene. CDR3 length: 15 residues. Written as DNA, the CDR3 is TGTGCCAGCAGCCCGTTAGGGGGCGACACCGGGGAGCTGTTTTTT. Its protein is CASSPLGGDTGELFF. Full variable domain (remainder filled in from reference TRBV14 and TRBJ2-2): EAGVTQFPSHSVIEKGQTVTLRCDPISGHDNLYWYRRVMGKEIKFLLHFVKESKQDESGMPNNRFLAERTGGTYSTLKVQPAELEDSGVYFCASSPLGGDTGELFFGEGSRLTVL.

To note about this clone: Distinct nucleotide sequences in the sample also encode this CDR3. The J gene is TRBJ2-2, the V gene TRBV5-1, with 7 bases fitting TRBD2. Germline V CDR1 and CDR2: SGHRS, YFSETQ. CDR3 length: 15 residues. V trimming: 0 bases; J trimming: 5 bases; junction bases outside the gene matches: 4. The DNA of the CDR3 is TGCGCCAGCAGCTTGGTGGCGGGAGCTACCGGGGAGCTGTTTTTT. Its translation: CASSLVAGATGELFF.

This rearrangement joins TRBV7-3 to TRBJ2-1, with 7 bases lining up with TRBD2. This CDR3 comprises 15 residues. With 1 base clipped from V and 6 bases from J, the junction kept 6 bases outside the gene matches. Germline loops: CDR1 SGHTA, CDR2 FQGTGA. The CDR3 DNA reads TGTGCCAGCAGCTTAATGCCAGGGAGGGGCAATGAGCAGTTCTTC. It yields the protein CASSLMPGRGNEQFF. Filled out from reference TRBV7-3 and TRBJ2-1, the complete variable domain reads GAGVSQTPSNKVTEKGKYVELRCDPISGHTALYWYRQSLGQGPEFLIYFQGTGAADDSGLPNDRFFAVRPEGSVSTLKIQRTERGDSAVYLCASSLMPGRGNEQFFGPGTRLTVL.

The CDR3 bases are TGTGCCAGCAGTTACTCCCTGGACAAGACCCAGTACTTC. It translates to CASSYSLDKTQYF. The chain employs TRBV6-5 and TRBJ2-5; D might be TRBD1 (5 bases). Per germline, CDR1 MNHEY and CDR2 SVGAGI. With 0 bases removed from V and 6 bases from J, the gap between germline ends came to 8 bases. CDR3 size: 13 residues.

This rearrangement joins TRBV9 to TRBJ2-6; 8 bases align to TRBD1. The CDR3 has 19 amino acids. The J segment lost 0 bases and the V segment lost 1 base, leaving 9 bases of the junction unmatched. Germline loops: CDR1 SGDLS, CDR2 YYNGEE. The CDR3 loop reads CASSVNPGTGSSGANVLTF. CDR3 sequence (DNA): TGTGCCAGCAGCGTAAATCCCGGGACAGGCTCCTCTGGGGCCAACGTCCTGACTTTC.

This clone came up once. This rearrangement joins TRBV7-9 to TRBJ2-1; 11 bases fit TRBD2. V trimming: 4 bases; J trimming: 8 bases; junction bases outside the gene matches: 7. The germline gives CDR1 SEHNR, CDR2 FQNEAQ (reference sequence). This CDR3 spans 15 amino acids. Here the CDR3 reads CASSYTPGLADEQFF. For the CDR3, the DNA is TGTGCCAGCAGCTACACTCCGGGACTAGCGGATGAGCAGTTCTTC.